This entry concerns a single TCR beta chain. Original processing notes: By means of reference gene primer amplification, nucleated cell counts were estimated. This table comes from immunoSEQ multiplex PCR, and its TCRdb copy is limited to in-frame clones, with some not included. The D gene and trimming were derived from the DNA, and the V and J assignments and clone size from that table. The table shows roughly 120,000 clones, with under 95% occurring only once. The sample is drawn from a study of blood T cell repertoires in COVID-19. Study-level background: PBMCs, B-cell-depleted T cells, or T cells were the source of the cDNA or gDNA that made up the material.

The TCR was taken from a man in his 60s with COVID-19, enrolled during active disease. Sequenced material: peripheral blood.

The CDR3 protein is CAISGQSSGSTDTQYF. In nucleotides, the CDR3 is TGTGCCATCAGTGGCCAGTCTAGCGGGAGCACAGATACGCAGTATTTT. The chain carries TRBV10-3 and TRBJ2-3; 8 bases are a match to TRBD2. The junction had 6 bases not matched to a gene; V was cut back by 4 bases and J by 0 bases. Germline values: CDR1 ENHRY, CDR2 SYGVKD. The CDR3 consists of 16 residues.